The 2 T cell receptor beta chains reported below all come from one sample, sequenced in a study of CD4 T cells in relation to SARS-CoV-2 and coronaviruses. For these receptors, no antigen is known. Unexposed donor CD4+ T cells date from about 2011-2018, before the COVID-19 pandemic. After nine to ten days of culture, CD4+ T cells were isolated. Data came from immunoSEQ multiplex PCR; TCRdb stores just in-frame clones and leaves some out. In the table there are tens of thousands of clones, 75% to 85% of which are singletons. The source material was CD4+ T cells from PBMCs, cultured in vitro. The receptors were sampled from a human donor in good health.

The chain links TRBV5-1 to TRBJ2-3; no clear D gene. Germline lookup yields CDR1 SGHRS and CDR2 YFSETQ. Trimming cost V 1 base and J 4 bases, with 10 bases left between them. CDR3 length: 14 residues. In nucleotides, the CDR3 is TGCGCCAGCAGCTTGACCTGGGCGGCAGATACGCAGTATTTT. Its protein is CASSLTWAADTQYF.

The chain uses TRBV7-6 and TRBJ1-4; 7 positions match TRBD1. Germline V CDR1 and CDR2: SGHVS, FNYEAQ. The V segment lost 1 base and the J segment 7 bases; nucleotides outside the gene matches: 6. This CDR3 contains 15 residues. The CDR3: CASSLVVGGVEKLFF. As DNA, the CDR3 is TGTGCCAGCAGCTTAGTGGTAGGGGGCGTTGAAAAACTGTTTTTT.